These 9 T cell receptor beta chains originate from one sample sequenced in a study of cytomegalovirus exposure and HLA in healthy donors. 13 Jbeta primers and 60 Vbeta primers were used for the PCR. Some clones are missing from TCRdb's copy, which holds only in-frame ones; the method was immunoSEQ multiplex PCR. The sample has 150,000 to 200,000 clones; the top ten hold roughly 0.74%. Sequencing used PBMCs. Every receptor here comes from a boy younger than 18 in good health and CMV-seronegative.

CDR3 region: CASSELDSPLHF. In nucleotides, the CDR3 is TGCGCCAGCAGCGAACTGGATTCACCCCTCCACTTT. This chain links TRBV4-1 with TRBJ1-6, with unresolved D. This CDR3 contains 12 residues. Germline-derived CDR1 and CDR2 are MGHRA and YSYEKL. Trimming removed 5 bases from V and 8 bases from J, with 7 bases in between.

With regard to this clone: Other DNA sequences in the sample encode the same CDR3. The CDR3 nucleotides read TGTGCCAGTAGTCCGTCGACAGATACGCAGTATTTT. Its protein product is CASSPSTDTQYF. The V gene is TRBV19, the J gene TRBJ2-3; D call uncertain. Per germline, CDR1 LNHDA and CDR2 SQIVND (reference sequence). This CDR3 has 12 residues. V was cut by 5 bases and J by 3 bases, with 6 bases left in between.

The V call is TRBV11-2, the J call TRBJ2-1, with D unresolved. CDR3 length: 13 amino acids. The germline V and J ends were trimmed by 6 bases and 5 bases, with 11 bases remaining between them. Germline CDR1 reads SGHAT; CDR2 reads FQNNGV. In DNA form, the CDR3 reads TGTGCCAGCAGTTCAACACTAAACAATGAGCAGTTCTTC. This sequence encodes CASSSTLNNEQFF. The full variable domain, with the rest looked up from reference TRBV11-2 and TRBJ2-1, is EAGVAQSPRYKIIEKRQSVAFWCNPISGHATLYWYQQILGQGPKLLIQFQNNGVVDDSQLPKDRFSAERLKGVDSTLKIQPAKLEDSAVYLCASSSTLNNEQFFGPGTRLTVL.

The chain employs TRBV5-1 and TRBJ2-2, with D tentatively TRBD2 (6 bases). V lost 5 bases and J 4 bases, leaving 12 bases between the germline ends. This CDR3 has 14 residues. CDR1 is SGHRS and CDR2 is YFSETQ in the germline V gene. The CDR3 sequence: CASRFSGSTGELFF. As DNA, the CDR3 is TGCGCCAGCAGATTCTCCGGGAGCACCGGGGAGCTGTTTTTT.

DNA of the CDR3: TGTGCCAGCAGCCAGGCAGGGTTCACTGAAGCTTTCTTT. Translation: CASSQAGFTEAFF. This chain uses TRBV7-8 with TRBJ1-1; maybe TRBD1 (5 bases). This CDR3 is 13 amino acids long. The ends were cut back, 5 bases at V and 4 bases at J, with 11 bases in the middle. Germline CDR1 is SGHVS and CDR2 is FQNEAQ.

The chain uses TRBV9 and TRBJ1-4, with D unresolved. The CDR3 extends over 14 amino acids. The V and J ends lost 0 bases and 7 bases respectively, with 10 bases between them. Germline CDR1 SGDLS, CDR2 YYNGEE. The CDR3 region has the DNA TGTGCCAGCAGCGTAGACCAGGTGCCTGAAAAACTGTTTTTT. Translation: CASSVDQVPEKLFF.

The rearrangement uses TRBV4-2 and TRBJ1-5; possible D gene TRBD1, 5 bases. The V end was cut by 6 bases, the J end by 6 bases, with 18 bases between. This CDR3 region has 15 residues. Per the germline V gene, CDR1 is LGHNA and CDR2 is YNFKEQ. Here the CDR3 reads CASSHETAGGQPQHF. In nucleotides, the CDR3 is TGTGCCAGCAGTCATGAGACGGCCGGGGGTCAGCCCCAGCATTTT.

The V gene is TRBV7-9, the J gene TRBJ1-6, with 8 bases matching TRBD1. V dropped 4 bases and J dropped 7; count of bases not matched to a gene: 6. CDR1 SEHNR and CDR2 FQNEAQ come from the germline V gene (reference sequence). The length of the CDR3 is 15 residues. This chain's CDR3 is CASSSGQGSNSPLHF. The CDR3 region has the DNA TGTGCCAGCAGCTCAGGACAGGGAAGCAATTCACCCCTCCACTTT.

V and J are TRBV6-1 and TRBJ2-1, with 8 bases matching TRBD1. Looked up from germline, CDR1 is MNHNS and CDR2 is SASEGT. The CDR3 contains 14 residues. The trim removed 7 bases at V and 8 bases at J, leaving 10 bases unmatched. The CDR3 region has the DNA TGTGCCAGCAATGAGGACAGGGAGCTCTATGAGCAGTTCTTC. It codes for CASNEDRELYEQFF.